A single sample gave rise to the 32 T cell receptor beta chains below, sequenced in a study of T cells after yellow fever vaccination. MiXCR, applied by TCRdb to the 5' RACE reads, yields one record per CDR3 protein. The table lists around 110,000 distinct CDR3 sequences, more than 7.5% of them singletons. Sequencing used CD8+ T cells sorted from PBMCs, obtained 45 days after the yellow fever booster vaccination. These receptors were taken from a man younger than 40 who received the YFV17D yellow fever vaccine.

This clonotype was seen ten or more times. The DNA for the CDR3 is TGTGCCAGCAGCTACCTATCGGGACTAGCGGGAGGGAGCACAGATACGCAGTATTTT. This encodes CASSYLSGLAGGSTDTQYF. The gene calls are TRBV5-4 and TRBJ2-3, with TRBD2 identical over 16 bases. The germline V gene encodes CDR1 SGHNT and CDR2 YYREEE (reference sequence). Unmatched junction bases numbered 7, after V lost 3 bases and J lost 0 bases. The CDR3 has 19 residues.

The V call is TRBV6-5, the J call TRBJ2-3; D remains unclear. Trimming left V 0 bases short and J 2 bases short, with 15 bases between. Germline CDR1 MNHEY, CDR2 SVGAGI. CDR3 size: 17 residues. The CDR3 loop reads CASSYSIASTDTDTQYF. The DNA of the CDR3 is TGTGCCAGCAGTTACTCGATCGCCTCTACCGACACAGATACGCAGTATTTT.

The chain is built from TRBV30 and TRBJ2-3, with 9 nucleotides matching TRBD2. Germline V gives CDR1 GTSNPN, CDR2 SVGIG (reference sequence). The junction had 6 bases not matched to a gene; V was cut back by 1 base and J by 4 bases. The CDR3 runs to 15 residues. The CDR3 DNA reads TGTGCCTGGAGTGCAGCGGGAGGCGGGGCAGATACGCAGTATTTT. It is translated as CAWSAAGGGADTQYF.

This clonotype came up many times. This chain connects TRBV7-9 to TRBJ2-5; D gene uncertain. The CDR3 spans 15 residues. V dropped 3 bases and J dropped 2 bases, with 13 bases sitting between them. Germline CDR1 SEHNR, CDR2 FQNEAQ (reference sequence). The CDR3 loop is CASSFFQEPQETQYF. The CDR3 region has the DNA TGTGCCAGCAGCTTCTTCCAGGAGCCACAAGAGACCCAGTACTTC.

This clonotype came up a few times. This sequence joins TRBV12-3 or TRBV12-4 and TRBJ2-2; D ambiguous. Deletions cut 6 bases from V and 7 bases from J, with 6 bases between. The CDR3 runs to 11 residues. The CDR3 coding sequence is TGTGCCAGCAGCAACCACGGGGAGCTGTTTTTT. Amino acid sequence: CASSNHGELFF.

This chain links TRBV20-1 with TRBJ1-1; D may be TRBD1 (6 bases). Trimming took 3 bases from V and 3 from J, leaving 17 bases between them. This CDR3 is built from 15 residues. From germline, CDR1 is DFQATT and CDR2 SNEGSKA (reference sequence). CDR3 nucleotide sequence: TGCAGTGCTAGGGATACAGGGATTGGGGACACTGAAGCTTTCTTT. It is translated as CSARDTGIGDTEAFF.

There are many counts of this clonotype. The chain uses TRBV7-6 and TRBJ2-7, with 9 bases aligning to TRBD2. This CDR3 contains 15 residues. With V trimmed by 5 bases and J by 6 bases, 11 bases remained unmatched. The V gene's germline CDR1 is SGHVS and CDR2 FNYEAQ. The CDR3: CASSLIAGELSEQYF. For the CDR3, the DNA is TGTGCCAGCAGCCTAATAGCGGGGGAGCTATCCGAGCAGTACTTC.

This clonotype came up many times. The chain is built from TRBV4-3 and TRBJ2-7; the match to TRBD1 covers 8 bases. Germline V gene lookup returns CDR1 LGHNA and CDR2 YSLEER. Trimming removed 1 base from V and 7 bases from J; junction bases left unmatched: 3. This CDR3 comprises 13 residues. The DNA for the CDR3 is TGCGCCAGCAGCCAAGTCACAGGGGGTGAGCAGTACTTC. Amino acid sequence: CASSQVTGGEQYF.

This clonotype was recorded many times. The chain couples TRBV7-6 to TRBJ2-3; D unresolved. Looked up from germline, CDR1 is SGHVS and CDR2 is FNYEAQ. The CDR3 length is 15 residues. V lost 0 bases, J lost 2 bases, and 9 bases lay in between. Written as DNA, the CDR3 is TGTGCCAGCAGCTTAGCGGTCGGATACACAGATACGCAGTATTTT. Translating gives CASSLAVGYTDTQYF.

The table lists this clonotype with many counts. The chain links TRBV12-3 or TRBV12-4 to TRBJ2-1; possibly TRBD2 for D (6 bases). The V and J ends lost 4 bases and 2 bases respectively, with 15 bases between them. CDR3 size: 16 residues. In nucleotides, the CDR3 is TGTGCCAGCAGTTCGAGGGGAGGATTGCCCTACAATGAGCAGTTCTTC. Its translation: CASSSRGGLPYNEQFF.

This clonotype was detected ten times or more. The CDR3 reads CSVGSSYEAFF. CDR3 sequence (DNA): TGCAGCGTTGGGTCGTCTTATGAAGCTTTCTTT. The chain is built from TRBV29-1 and TRBJ1-1; D not resolved. Germline V CDR1 and CDR2: SQVTM, ANQGSEA. This CDR3 has 11 amino acids. Trimming left V 4 bases short and J 7 bases short, with 10 bases between.

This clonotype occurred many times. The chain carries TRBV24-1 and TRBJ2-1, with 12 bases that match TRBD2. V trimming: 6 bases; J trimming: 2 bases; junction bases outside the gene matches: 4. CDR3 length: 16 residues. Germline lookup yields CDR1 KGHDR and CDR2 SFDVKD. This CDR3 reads CATSRTSGVTYNEQFF. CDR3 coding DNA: TGTGCCACCAGTCGGACTAGCGGGGTGACCTACAATGAGCAGTTCTTC.

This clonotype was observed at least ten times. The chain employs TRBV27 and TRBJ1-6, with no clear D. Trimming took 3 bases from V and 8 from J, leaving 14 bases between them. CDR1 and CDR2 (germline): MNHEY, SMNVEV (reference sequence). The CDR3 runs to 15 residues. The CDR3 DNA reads TGTGCCAGCAGTTTGGACGCGGTTTTGGATTCACCCCTCCACTTT. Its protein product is CASSLDAVLDSPLHF.

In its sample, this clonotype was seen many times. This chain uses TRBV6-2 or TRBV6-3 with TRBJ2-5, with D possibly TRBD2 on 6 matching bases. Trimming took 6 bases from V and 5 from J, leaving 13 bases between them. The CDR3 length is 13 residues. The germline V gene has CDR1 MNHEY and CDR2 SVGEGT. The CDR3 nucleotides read TGTGCCAGCAGACGGGAGCTTGGGGAGACCCAGTACTTC. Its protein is CASRRELGETQYF.

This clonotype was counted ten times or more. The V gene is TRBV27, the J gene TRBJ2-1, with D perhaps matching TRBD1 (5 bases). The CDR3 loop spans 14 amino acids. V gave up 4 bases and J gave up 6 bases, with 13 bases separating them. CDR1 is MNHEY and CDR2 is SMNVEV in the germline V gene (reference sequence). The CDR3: CASSYGTGFNEQFF. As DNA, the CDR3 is TGTGCCAGCAGTTACGGAACAGGATTCAATGAGCAGTTCTTC.

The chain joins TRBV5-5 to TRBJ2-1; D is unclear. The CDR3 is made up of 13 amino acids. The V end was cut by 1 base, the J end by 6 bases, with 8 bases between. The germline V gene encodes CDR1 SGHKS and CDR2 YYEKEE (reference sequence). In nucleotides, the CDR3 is TGTGCCAGCAGCTTGTACCTGACCAATGAGCAGTTCTTC. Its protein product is CASSLYLTNEQFF.

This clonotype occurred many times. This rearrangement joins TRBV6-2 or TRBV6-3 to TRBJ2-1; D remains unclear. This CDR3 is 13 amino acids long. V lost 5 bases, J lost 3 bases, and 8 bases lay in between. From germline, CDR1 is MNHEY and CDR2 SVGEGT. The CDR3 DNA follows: TGTGCCAGCAGTGTACTAAGCTACAATGAGCAGTTCTTC. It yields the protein CASSVLSYNEQFF.

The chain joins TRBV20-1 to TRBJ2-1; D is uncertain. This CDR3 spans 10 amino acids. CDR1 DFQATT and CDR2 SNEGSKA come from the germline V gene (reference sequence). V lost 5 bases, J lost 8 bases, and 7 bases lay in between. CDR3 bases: TGCAGTGCTTGGTCGGATGAGCAGTTCTTC. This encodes CSAWSDEQFF.

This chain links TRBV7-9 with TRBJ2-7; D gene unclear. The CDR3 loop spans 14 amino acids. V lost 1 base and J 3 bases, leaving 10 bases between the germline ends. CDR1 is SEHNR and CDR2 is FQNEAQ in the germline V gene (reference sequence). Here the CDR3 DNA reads TGTGCCAGCAGCTTAGTGTCCTCGATCTACGAGCAGTACTTC. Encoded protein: CASSLVSSIYEQYF. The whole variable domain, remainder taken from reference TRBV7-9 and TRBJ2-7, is DTGVSQNPRHKITKRGQNVTFRCDPISEHNRLYWYRQTLGQGPEFLTYFQNEAQLEKSRLLSDRFSAERPKGSFSTLEIQRTEQGDSAMYLCASSLVSSIYEQYFGPGTRLTVT.

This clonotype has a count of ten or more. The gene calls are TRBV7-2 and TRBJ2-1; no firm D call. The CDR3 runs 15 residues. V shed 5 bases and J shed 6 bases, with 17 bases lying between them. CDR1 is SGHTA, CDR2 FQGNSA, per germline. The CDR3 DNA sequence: TGTGCCAGCAGCCGATCTCCCCTCACTGGCAATGAGCAGTTCTTC. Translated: CASSRSPLTGNEQFF.

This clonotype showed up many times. CDR3 region: CASSLGQNTGELFF. CDR3 coding DNA: TGTGCCAGCAGTTTAGGGCAGAACACCGGGGAGCTGTTTTTT. The rearrangement joins TRBV27 to TRBJ2-2; D uncertain. Trimming cost V 2 bases and J 1 base, with 5 bases left between them. This CDR3 spans 14 amino acids. CDR1 and CDR2 from the germline V gene are MNHEY and SMNVEV (reference sequence).

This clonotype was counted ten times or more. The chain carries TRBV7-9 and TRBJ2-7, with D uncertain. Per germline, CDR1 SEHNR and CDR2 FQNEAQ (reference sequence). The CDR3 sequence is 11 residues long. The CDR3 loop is CASSLEGVFWV. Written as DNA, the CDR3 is TGTGCCAGCAGCTTAGAGGGCGTCTTTTGGGTC.

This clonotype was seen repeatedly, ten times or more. DNA of the CDR3: TGTGCCAGCAGCTCCCCTACTAGCGGGAGGGCCGAGAATGAGCAGTTCTTC. Residues: CASSSPTSGRAENEQFF. V gene TRBV7-9 combines with J gene TRBJ2-1; 13 bases match TRBD2. V was clipped by 4 bases and J by 7 bases; unmatched bases: 10. Germline V CDR1 and CDR2: SEHNR, FQNEAQ (reference sequence). The length of the CDR3 is 17 residues.

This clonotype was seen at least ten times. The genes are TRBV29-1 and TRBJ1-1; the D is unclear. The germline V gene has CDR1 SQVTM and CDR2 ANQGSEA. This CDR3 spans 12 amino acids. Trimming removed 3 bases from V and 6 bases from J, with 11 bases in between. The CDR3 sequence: CSVDKGLAEAFF. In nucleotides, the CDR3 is TGCAGCGTTGACAAAGGGTTGGCTGAAGCTTTCTTT.

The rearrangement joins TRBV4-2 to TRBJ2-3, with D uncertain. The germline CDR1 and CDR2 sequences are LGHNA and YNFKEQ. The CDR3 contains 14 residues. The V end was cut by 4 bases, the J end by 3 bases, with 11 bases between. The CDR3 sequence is CASSREGGTDTQYF. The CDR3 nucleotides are TGTGCCAGCAGCCGAGAAGGTGGAACAGATACGCAGTATTTT.

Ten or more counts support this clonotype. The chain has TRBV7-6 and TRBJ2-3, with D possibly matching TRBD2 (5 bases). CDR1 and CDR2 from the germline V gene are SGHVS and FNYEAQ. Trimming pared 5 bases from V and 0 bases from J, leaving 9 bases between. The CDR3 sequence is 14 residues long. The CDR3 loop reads CASSQWTSTDTQYF. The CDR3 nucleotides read TGTGCCAGCAGCCAATGGACTAGCACAGATACGCAGTATTTT.

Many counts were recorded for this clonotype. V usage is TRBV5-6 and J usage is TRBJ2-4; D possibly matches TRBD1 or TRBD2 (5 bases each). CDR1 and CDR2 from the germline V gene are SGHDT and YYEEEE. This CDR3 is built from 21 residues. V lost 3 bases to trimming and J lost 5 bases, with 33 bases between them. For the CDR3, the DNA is TGTGCCAGCAGCTCAAAACTCGTCGGACTTCGGGGAGACAAAGGGGAAAACATTCAGTACTTC. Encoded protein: CASSSKLVGLRGDKGENIQYF.

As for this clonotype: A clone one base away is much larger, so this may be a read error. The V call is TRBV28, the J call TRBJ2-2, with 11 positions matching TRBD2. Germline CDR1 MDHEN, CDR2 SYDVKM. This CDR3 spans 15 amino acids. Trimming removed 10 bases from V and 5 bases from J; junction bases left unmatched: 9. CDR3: CANTVLAGGTGELFF. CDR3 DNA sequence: TGTGCCAACACCGTTCTAGCGGGAGGAACCGGGGAGCTGTTTTTT.

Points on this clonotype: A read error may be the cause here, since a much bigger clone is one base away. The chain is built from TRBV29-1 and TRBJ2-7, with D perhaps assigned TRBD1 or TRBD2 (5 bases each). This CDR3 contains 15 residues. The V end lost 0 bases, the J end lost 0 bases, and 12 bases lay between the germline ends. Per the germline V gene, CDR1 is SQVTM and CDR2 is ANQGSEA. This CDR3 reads CSVEERHGGSYEQYF. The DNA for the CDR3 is TGCAGCGTTGAAGAGAGACATGGGGGCTCCTACGAGCAGTACTTC.

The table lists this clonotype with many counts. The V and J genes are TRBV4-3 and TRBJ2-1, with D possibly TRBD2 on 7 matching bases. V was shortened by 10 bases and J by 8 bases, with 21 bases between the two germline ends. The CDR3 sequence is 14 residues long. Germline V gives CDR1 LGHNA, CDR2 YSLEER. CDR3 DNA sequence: TGCGCCACTCGGGGGCTAGCGGCCTCGGATGAGCAGTTCTTC. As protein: CATRGLAASDEQFF.

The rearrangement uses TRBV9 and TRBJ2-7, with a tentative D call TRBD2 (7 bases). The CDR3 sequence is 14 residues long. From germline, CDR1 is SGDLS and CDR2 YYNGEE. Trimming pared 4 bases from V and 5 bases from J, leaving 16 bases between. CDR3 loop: CASSLGGQYDEQYF. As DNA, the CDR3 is TGTGCCAGCAGCTTGGGGGGGCAGTACGACGAGCAGTACTTC. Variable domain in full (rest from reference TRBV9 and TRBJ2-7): DSGVTQTPKHLITATGQRVTLRCSPRSGDLSVYWYQQSLDQGLQFLIQYYNGEERAKGNILERFSAQQFPDLHSELNLSSLELGDSALYFCASSLGGQYDEQYFGPGTRLTVT.

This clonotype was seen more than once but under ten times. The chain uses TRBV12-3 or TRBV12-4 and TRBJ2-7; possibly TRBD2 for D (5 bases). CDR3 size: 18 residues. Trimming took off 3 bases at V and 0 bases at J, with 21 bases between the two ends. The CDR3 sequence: CASSFVLSVRHGSYEQYF. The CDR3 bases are TGTGCCAGCAGTTTTGTTCTTAGCGTTCGTCATGGCTCCTACGAGCAGTACTTC.